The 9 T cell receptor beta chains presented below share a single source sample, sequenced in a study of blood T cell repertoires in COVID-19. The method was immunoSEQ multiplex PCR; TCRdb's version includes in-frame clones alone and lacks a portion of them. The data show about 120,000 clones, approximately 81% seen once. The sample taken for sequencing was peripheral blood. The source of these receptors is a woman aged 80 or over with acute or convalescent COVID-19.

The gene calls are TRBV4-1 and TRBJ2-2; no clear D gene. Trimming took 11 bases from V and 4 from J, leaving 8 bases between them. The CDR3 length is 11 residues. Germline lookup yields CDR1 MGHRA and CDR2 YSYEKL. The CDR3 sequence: CAGRGTGELFF. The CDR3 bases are TGCGCCGGCCGAGGCACCGGGGAGCTGTTTTTT.

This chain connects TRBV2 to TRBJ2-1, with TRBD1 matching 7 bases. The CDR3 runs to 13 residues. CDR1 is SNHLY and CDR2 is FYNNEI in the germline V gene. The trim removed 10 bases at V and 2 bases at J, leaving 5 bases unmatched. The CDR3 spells CANRQGPYNEQFF. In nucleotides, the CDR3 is TGTGCCAACCGACAGGGCCCCTACAATGAGCAGTTCTTC.

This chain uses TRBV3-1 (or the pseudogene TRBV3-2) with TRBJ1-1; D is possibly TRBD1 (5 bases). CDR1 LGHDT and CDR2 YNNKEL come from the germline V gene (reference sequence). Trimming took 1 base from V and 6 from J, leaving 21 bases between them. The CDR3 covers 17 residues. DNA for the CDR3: TGTGCCAGCAGCCAAGCAGGGCAAGCGCTGGATAGAGCTGAAGCTTTCTTT. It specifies CASSQAGQALDRAEAFF.

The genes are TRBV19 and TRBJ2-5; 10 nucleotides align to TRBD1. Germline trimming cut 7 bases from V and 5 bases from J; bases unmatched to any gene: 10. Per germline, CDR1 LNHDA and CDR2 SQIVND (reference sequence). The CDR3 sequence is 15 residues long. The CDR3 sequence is CASTPRQGARETQYF. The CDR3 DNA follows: TGTGCCAGTACCCCTAGACAGGGGGCAAGGGAGACCCAGTACTTC.

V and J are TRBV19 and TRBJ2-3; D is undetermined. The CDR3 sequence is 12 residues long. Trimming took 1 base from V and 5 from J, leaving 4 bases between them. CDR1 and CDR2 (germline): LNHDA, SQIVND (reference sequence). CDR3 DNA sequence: TGTGCCAGTAGTATAGGAGGAGATACGCAGTATTTT. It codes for CASSIGGDTQYF. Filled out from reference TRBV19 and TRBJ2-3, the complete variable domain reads DGGITQSPKYLFRKEGQNVTLSCEQNLNHDAMYWYRQDPGQGLRLIYYSQIVNDFQKGDIAEGYSVSREKKESFPLTVTSAQKNPTAFYLCASSIGGDTQYFGPGTRLTVL.

In DNA form, the CDR3 reads TGCGCCAGCAGCTTGGCCTCGGGACAGCTTACAACTAATGAAAAACTGTTTTTT. It translates to CASSLASGQLTTNEKLFF. V is TRBV5-1 and J is TRBJ1-4; TRBD1 agrees at 7 bases. The V gene end was trimmed by 0 bases and the J gene end by 0 bases; junction bases not matched to a gene: 8. Germline assignment: CDR1 SGHRS and CDR2 YFSETQ. CDR3 length equals 18 residues. The complete variable domain, with remaining parts taken from reference TRBV5-1 and TRBJ1-4, reads KAGVTQTPRYLIKTRGQQVTLSCSPISGHRSVSWYQQTPGQGLQFLFEYFSETQRNKGNFPGRFSGRQFSNSRSEMNVSTLELGDSALYLCASSLASGQLTTNEKLFFGSGTQLSVL.

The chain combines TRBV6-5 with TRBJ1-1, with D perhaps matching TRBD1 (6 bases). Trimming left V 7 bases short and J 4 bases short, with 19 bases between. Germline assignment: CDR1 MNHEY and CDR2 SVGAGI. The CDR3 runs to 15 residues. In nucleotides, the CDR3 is TGTGCCAGCATGGGGCGGGGGCTTGGAGGCACTGAAGCTTTCTTT. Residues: CASMGRGLGGTEAFF.

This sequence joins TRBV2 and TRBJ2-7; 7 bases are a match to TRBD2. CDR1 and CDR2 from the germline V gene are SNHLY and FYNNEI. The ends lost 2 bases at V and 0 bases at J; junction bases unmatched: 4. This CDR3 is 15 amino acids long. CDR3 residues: CASSELAEISYEQYF. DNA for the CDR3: TGTGCCAGCAGTGAACTAGCGGAAATCTCCTACGAGCAGTACTTC.

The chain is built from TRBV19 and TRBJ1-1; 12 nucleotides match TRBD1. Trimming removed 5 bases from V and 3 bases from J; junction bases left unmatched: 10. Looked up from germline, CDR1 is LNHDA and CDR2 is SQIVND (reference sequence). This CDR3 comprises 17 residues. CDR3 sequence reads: CASSPLPGTGGDTEAFF. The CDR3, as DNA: TGTGCCAGTAGTCCGCTCCCCGGGACAGGGGGCGACACTGAAGCTTTCTTT.